This TCR beta chain was sequenced in a study of cytomegalovirus exposure and HLA in healthy donors. The study ran its PCR with 60 Vbeta and 13 Jbeta primers. The data were produced by immunoSEQ multiplex PCR, yet TCRdb's version contains in-frame clones alone and is incomplete. The data hold roughly 160,000 clones, with about two thirds observed a single time. Findings and limits, study-wide: Immune exposure information comprised only CMV serostatus. Data from an earlier analysis indicated that most TCR beta V segments were productive either about 87% or about 30% of the time. Later analysis demonstrated an association between a missense DCLRE1C variant and TCR beta V- and J-gene trimming.

As for this clone: Its target is unknown.

This clonotype was sampled from a woman aged 25 to 45 in good health and CMV-seronegative. Sequences were obtained from PBMCs.

The CDR3 DNA follows: TGTGCCAGCAGCCAACTACCCGGGACAACAGCCAAAAACATTCAGTACTTC. It encodes CASSQLPGTTAKNIQYF. The gene calls are TRBV14 and TRBJ2-4; D possibly corresponds to TRBD1 (6 bases). There are 17 residues in the CDR3. Trimming removed 2 bases from V and 0 bases from J, with 14 bases in between. Germline V gene lookup returns CDR1 SGHDN and CDR2 FVKESK.